Presented here are 7 T cell receptor beta chains from one specimen sequenced in a study of cytomegalovirus exposure and HLA in healthy donors. Produced via immunoSEQ multiplex PCR; TCRdb's table is partial and in-frame only. The table records 100,000 to 150,000 clones, nearly 90% of them present only once. Sequenced: PBMCs. Receptor source: a woman under 30 in good health and CMV-seronegative.

The genes are TRBV30 and TRBJ1-2, with D unresolved. CDR3 length: 14 residues. The V and J ends lost 0 bases and 5 bases respectively, with 13 bases between them. In germline, CDR1 is GTSNPN, CDR2 SVGIG (reference sequence). Written as DNA, the CDR3 is TGTGCCTGGAGTGTCGGCCCCACGGAGTATGGCTACACCTTC. This sequence encodes CAWSVGPTEYGYTF.

This clone has just one count. The chain is built from TRBV4-2 and TRBJ2-3; 12 nucleotides match TRBD2. CDR3 size: 16 residues. Germline assignment: CDR1 LGHNA and CDR2 YNFKEQ. J gave up 4 bases and V 4 bases, and 6 bases lay outside the gene matches. CDR3 amino acids: CASSRTSGGISDTQYF. Written as DNA, the CDR3 is TGTGCCAGCAGCCGCACTAGCGGGGGGATTTCAGATACGCAGTATTTT.

The rearrangement links TRBV19 to TRBJ1-1, with D unresolved. V lost 7 bases and J 2 bases, leaving 23 bases between the germline ends. The V gene's germline CDR1 is LNHDA and CDR2 SQIVND (reference sequence). The CDR3 has 17 amino acids. This chain's CDR3 is CASTPMVLWAPNTEAFF. CDR3 nucleotide sequence: TGTGCCAGTACTCCCATGGTTTTGTGGGCACCTAACACTGAAGCTTTCTTT.

The chain employs TRBV29-1 and TRBJ2-3, with D perhaps TRBD2 (5 bases). This CDR3 region has 14 residues. Germline CDR1 reads SQVTM; CDR2 reads ANQGSEA. V lost 6 bases, J lost 2 bases, and 15 bases lay in between. The CDR3 DNA follows: TGCAGCGTAGGACTCTTTTTATCCACAGATACGCAGTATTTT. Its protein product is CSVGLFLSTDTQYF.

This sequence joins TRBV28 and TRBJ1-3; maybe TRBD1 (5 bases). V was clipped by 5 bases and J by 0 bases, with 11 bases between them. The CDR3 totals 15 residues. Germline V gene lookup returns CDR1 MDHEN and CDR2 SYDVKM. In nucleotides, the CDR3 is TGTGCCAGCAGTCCGCCGGGGGTCTCTGGAAACACCATATATTTT. Amino acids: CASSPPGVSGNTIYF.

In its sample, this clone was seen a few times. This chain joins TRBV28 and TRBJ1-3; D may be TRBD1 (5 bases). Trimming took off 7 bases at V and 1 base at J, with 11 bases between the two ends. This CDR3 region has 14 residues. CDR1 and CDR2 (germline): MDHEN, SYDVKM. CDR3 amino acids: CASTPGGSGNTIYF. The CDR3 DNA follows: TGTGCCAGCACCCCCGGGGGATCTGGAAACACCATATATTTT.

The sample holds a few counts of this clone. The rearrangement uses TRBV19 and TRBJ2-7, with TRBD2 as a possible D gene (6 bases). Germline V CDR1 and CDR2: LNHDA, SQIVND (reference sequence). The CDR3 contains 14 residues. Trimming shortened V by 3 bases and J by 3 bases, and 12 bases separated the two germline ends. CDR3 amino acids: CASSIGPGLYEQYF. The CDR3 DNA reads TGTGCCAGTAGTATTGGGCCGGGACTCTACGAGCAGTACTTC. The full variable domain, rest sourced from reference TRBV19 and TRBJ2-7, is DGGITQSPKYLFRKEGQNVTLSCEQNLNHDAMYWYRQDPGQGLRLIYYSQIVNDFQKGDIAEGYSVSREKKESFPLTVTSAQKNPTAFYLCASSIGPGLYEQYFGPGTRLTVT.